The 4 T cell receptor beta chains listed next were all sequenced from one sample in a study of OX40 agonist ivuxolimab in advanced cancers. TCRdb's copy holds only in-frame clones and misses some; the assay was immunoSEQ multiplex PCR. The data contain about 20,000 clones, about 80% of them singletons. Sequences were derived from CD4+ or CD8+ T cells sorted from blood, sampled in a trial of the OX40 agonist ivuxolimab. The receptors stem from an adult with an advanced solid tumor such as melanoma, head and neck, liver or kidney cancer.

This CDR3 reads CASSTGQGPYGYTF. In nucleotides, the CDR3 is TGTGCCAGCAGTACTGGACAGGGCCCGTATGGCTACACCTTC. The J gene is TRBJ1-2, the V gene TRBV6-5, with 8 bases that match TRBD1. V lost 5 bases, J lost 5 bases, and 7 bases stayed unmatched. This CDR3 is 14 amino acids long. Looked up from germline, CDR1 is MNHEY and CDR2 is SVGAGI.

The CDR3 loop is CASSQGLAGGPGEQFF. The DNA for the CDR3 is TGTGCCAGCAGCCAAGGACTAGCGGGAGGGCCGGGTGAGCAGTTCTTC. The chain carries TRBV11-1 and TRBJ2-1; TRBD2 matches at 15 bases. CDR1 and CDR2 from the germline V gene are SGHAT and FQDESV (reference sequence). Losses at the gene ends were 5 bases for V and 9 bases for J; bases not matched to a gene: 8. This CDR3 has 16 residues.

The sample holds a few counts of this clone. The chain links TRBV30 to TRBJ1-5; D perhaps matches TRBD1 (5 bases). CDR3 size: 14 residues. Deletions cut 1 base from V and 1 base from J, with 8 bases between. Germline V lookup: CDR1 GTSNPN, CDR2 SVGIG (reference sequence). CDR3 nucleotides: TGTGCCTGGAGTGGGAGGGGAAGCAATCAGCCCCAGCATTTT. Residues: CAWSGRGSNQPQHF.

The chain uses TRBV6-6 and TRBJ2-7, with 14 nucleotides matching TRBD2. CDR3 length: 15 amino acids. V shed 6 bases and J 4 bases; nucleotides not matched to a gene: 5. Per germline, CDR1 MNHNY and CDR2 SVGAGI (reference sequence). CDR3 DNA sequence: TGTGCCAGCAGCCCGACTAGCGGGAGGGGGTACGAGCAGTACTTC. Protein sequence: CASSPTSGRGYEQYF.